This is a list of T cell receptor beta chains from one sample in a study of early T cells in non-severe SARS-CoV-2 infection. A single record per CDR3 protein comes from TCRdb applying MiXCR to the 5' RACE reads. The sample yields about 55,000 distinct CDR3 sequences, about 15% seen once. The material was whole blood, obtained at baseline. The receptor source for this set is an adult who was a healthcare worker with PCR-confirmed SARS-CoV-2 infection or an uninfected control (not recorded which). CDR3s include the opening cysteine and the closing phenylalanine or tryptophan. D genes are given only for firm matches. Clone sizes are given selectively: once, few, many, or a class where the clone is expanded.

d_call	v_call	j_call	clone_size	cdr3_aa	cdr3_nt
NA	TRBV7-2	TRBJ2-1	NA	CAKQPADSYNEQFF	TGTGCCAAACAGCCAGCAGACTCCTACAATGAGCAGTTCTTC
TRBD2	TRBV20-1	TRBJ2-1	NA	CSARDPSGSYEQFF	TGCAGTGCTAGAGACCCTAGCGGGAGCTATGAGCAGTTCTTC
NA	TRBV29-1	TRBJ2-1	many	CSVEGEGFFSFNEQFF	TGCAGCGTTGAAGGTGAGGGATTCTTCTCGTTCAATGAGCAGTTCTTC
NA	TRBV6-2/TRBV6-3	TRBJ2-1	few	CASSYSHLASNEQFF	TGTGCCAGCAGTTACTCGCACTTAGCGTCAAATGAGCAGTTCTTC
TRBD1	TRBV10-3	TRBJ2-7	many	CAIGFRDRPYEQYF	TGTGCCATCGGGTTCCGGGACAGACCCTACGAGCAGTACTTC
NA	TRBV27	TRBJ1-2	NA	CASSLRENYGYTF	TGTGCCAGCAGTTTGCGGGAGAACTATGGCTACACCTTC
TRBD2	TRBV18	TRBJ2-7	few	CASSPPLAGGGEQYF	TGTGCCAGCTCACCACCTTTAGCGGGAGGGGGCGAGCAGTACTTC
TRBD1	TRBV27	TRBJ2-1	NA	CASSPGQGWVNEQFF	TGTGCCAGCAGTCCGGGACAGGGATGGGTCAATGAGCAGTTCTTC
NA	TRBV6-5	TRBJ1-2	NA	CASSLTGAYGYTF	TGTGCCAGCAGCCTGACAGGAGCCTATGGCTACACCTTC
NA	TRBV20-1	TRBJ1-2	NA	CSAVIPGTWAF	TGCAGTGCCGTCATTCCCGGGACCTGGGCCTTC
TRBD2	TRBV7-8	TRBJ2-3	NA	CASSPYPRDYTSTDTQYF	TGTGCCAGCAGCCCTTACCCGCGGGACTACACTAGCACAGATACGCAGTATTTT
TRBD1	TRBV7-9	TRBJ1-1	NA	CASSLGAGGYNTEAFF	TGTGCCAGCAGCTTAGGAGCAGGGGGATACAACACTGAAGCTTTCTTT
TRBD2	TRBV5-1	TRBJ2-3	few	CASSTQGPGSGSPDTQYF	TGCGCCAGCAGCACCCAAGGCCCCGGTAGCGGGTCCCCAGATACGCAGTATTTT
NA	TRBV11-2	TRBJ2-7	NA	CASSLFGSTYEQYF	TGTGCCAGCAGCTTATTTGGGTCCACCTACGAGCAGTACTTC
TRBD2	TRBV19	TRBJ2-4	NA	CASSIRGEQNIQYF	TGTGCCAGTAGTATCCGGGGGGAACAAAACATTCAGTACTTC
NA	TRBV19	TRBJ1-2	few	CASSIGQRGDGYTF	TGTGCCAGTAGTATAGGTCAAAGGGGCGATGGCTACACCTTC
NA	TRBV3-1	TRBJ1-1	NA	CASSQAAGGNTEAFF	TGTGCCAGCAGCCAAGCCGCCGGGGGGAACACTGAAGCTTTCTTT
NA	TRBV28	TRBJ2-5	few	CASSHGGRFSKDGGPQETQYF	TGTGCCAGCAGCCACGGAGGACGTTTTTCGAAGGACGGGGGCCCCCAAGAGACCCAGTACTTC
NA	TRBV6-5	TRBJ2-2	NA	CASSGIWAGELFF	TGTGCCAGCAGTGGGATCTGGGCCGGGGAGCTGTTTTTT
NA	TRBV3-1	TRBJ2-2	once	CASSLGTANTGEPFF	TGTGCCAGCAGCCTTGGGACCGCTAACACCGGGGAGCCGTTTTTT
NA	TRBV9	TRBJ2-7	NA	CASSGGLARPYEQYF	TGTGCCAGCAGCGGGGGTCTAGCGAGACCCTACGAGCAGTACTTC
TRBD2	TRBV5-1	TRBJ2-1	few	CASSWRASGGPNNEQFF	TGCGCCAGCAGCTGGAGGGCTAGCGGGGGCCCGAACAATGAGCAGTTCTTC
TRBD2	TRBV6-4	TRBJ2-3	many	CASSETSGGTDTQYF	TGTGCCAGCAGTGAGACTAGCGGGGGCACAGATACGCAGTATTTT
NA	TRBV6-2/TRBV6-3	TRBJ1-5	NA	CASSYSSRADQPQHF	TGTGCCAGCAGTTATAGTTCCAGGGCCGACCAGCCCCAGCATTTT
TRBD1	TRBV27	TRBJ1-6	many	CATSGQGVSPLHF	TGTGCCACCTCGGGACAGGGGGTTTCACCCCTCCACTTT
NA	TRBV5-4	TRBJ2-7	once	CASSSPTGTYEQYF	TGTGCCAGCAGCTCTCCGACAGGTACCTACGAGCAGTACTTC
TRBD1	TRBV5-4	TRBJ1-2	NA	CASSLASTGGHYGYTF	TGTGCCAGCAGCTTGGCCTCTACAGGGGGGCACTATGGCTACACCTTC